Given below is one TCR beta chain in context. Its target is unknown. This sample was taken from a study of T cell responses to AZD1222 COVID-19 vaccine. Overall study findings and caveats: White British ancestry dominated among donors, who included more females, and clonal diversity was possibly underestimated. Spike-specific TCR breadth and depth both grew after two AZD1222 doses. No day 14 peak samples; only post-peak repertoires were characterized. Only a handful of people who got AZD1222 tested seropositive at baseline.

Some clones are missing from TCRdb's copy, which holds only in-frame ones; the method was immunoSEQ multiplex PCR. Altogether roughly 140,000 clones are present, about 90% being singletons, with the ten largest covering roughly 10%. The CDR3 is 19 residues long. Losses at the gene ends were 3 bases for V and 4 bases for J; bases not matched to a gene: 16. Looked up from germline, CDR1 is SQVTM and CDR2 is ANQGSEA. This chain connects TRBV29-1 to TRBJ2-1; the match to TRBD1 covers 12 bases. The source of this sequence is an adult who received the AZD1222 COVID-19 vaccine. The starting material was peripheral blood, obtained 28 days after the second AZD1222 dose. For the CDR3, the DNA is TGCAGCGTTGAGAGGGGACAGGGGGCAAGAGGGATAGGGTACAATGAGCAGTTCTTC. Translated, it gives CSVERGQGARGIGYNEQFF.